Listed below are T cell receptor beta chains from one sample, sequenced in a study of CD8 T cells in Susac syndrome. MiXCR, run by TCRdb on the immunoSEQ multiplex PCR reads, gives a single entry per CDR3 protein. The data show approximately 190,000 distinct CDR3 sequences, about 94% seen once. The specimen sequenced was CD4+ T cells from PBMCs. These receptor sequences come from a human donor with Susac syndrome. Each CDR3 is given with its conserved first and last residue. A D gene is named only where the DNA matches it firmly. Not every row has a clone size; where given, it reads once, few, many or a size class.

CDR3aa | CDR3nt | d_gene | j_gene | v_gene | abundance
CASSLGTQYF | TGTGCCAGCAGCTTAGGGACCCAGTACTTC | NA | TRBJ2-5 | TRBV7-9 | NA
CASMMGGFSYEQYF | TGTGCCAGCATGATGGGAGGATTCTCCTACGAGCAGTACTTC | NA | TRBJ2-7 | TRBV6-5 | NA
CASSALPRGGEVTGELFF | TGTGCCAGCAGTGCGCTCCCTCGAGGGGGCGAGGTAACCGGGGAGCTGTTTTTT | TRBD1 | TRBJ2-2 | TRBV6-1 | once
CSVAPGGRGTGELFF | TGCAGCGTTGCCCCCGGGGGGCGGGGCACCGGGGAGCTGTTTTTT | NA | TRBJ2-2 | TRBV29-1 | NA
CASSALRQSYTEAFF | TGTGCCAGCTCTGCGCTCCGGCAAAGTTACACTGAAGCTTTCTTT | NA | TRBJ1-1 | TRBV12-3/TRBV12-4 | NA
CASSPGPLSGRRLETQYF | TGTGCCAGCAGTCCAGGCCCTCTGTCGGGACGGAGACTAGAGACCCAGTACTTC | NA | TRBJ2-5 | TRBV12-3/TRBV12-4 | NA
CASSLGTGIPAGTQYF | TGTGCCAGCAGTCTAGGGACAGGTATCCCTGCAGGGACCCAGTACTTC | TRBD1 | TRBJ2-5 | TRBV27 | once
CASSPAGLAGGQETQYF | TGTGCCAGCAGCCCAGCCGGACTAGCGGGGGGGCAAGAGACCCAGTACTTC | TRBD2 | TRBJ2-5 | TRBV4-2 | NA
CASSLGAGSGYGYTF | TGCGCCAGCAGCTTGGGAGCAGGGTCGGGCTATGGCTACACCTTC | NA | TRBJ1-2 | TRBV5-1 | few
CAWRVSGGAYEQFF | TGTGCCTGGAGGGTCAGCGGGGGGGCCTATGAGCAGTTCTTC | TRBD2 | TRBJ2-1 | TRBV30 | NA
CASSNIRQGAGKQYF | TGCGCCAGCAGCAATATACGACAGGGGGCAGGCAAGCAGTACTTC | TRBD1 | TRBJ2-7 | TRBV5-1 | NA
CASSLSREFGELFF | TGTGCCAGCAGCTTATCTAGAGAGTTCGGGGAGCTGTTTTTT | NA | TRBJ2-2 | TRBV11-2 | NA
CASSHLRTWGYEQYF | TGCGCCAGCAGCCACCTCCGGACGTGGGGCTACGAGCAGTACTTC | NA | TRBJ2-7 | TRBV4-3 | NA
CAWSVRRTYNEQFF | TGTGCCTGGAGTGTACGTAGGACCTACAATGAGCAGTTCTTC | NA | TRBJ2-1 | TRBV30 | NA
CASSLDQGPGDTQYF | TGCGCCAGCAGCTTGGACCAGGGCCCTGGGGATACGCAGTATTTT | NA | TRBJ2-3 | TRBV5-1 | NA
CSVNIGALNTEAFF | TGCAGCGTCAACATTGGGGCCTTGAACACTGAAGCTTTCTTT | NA | TRBJ1-1 | TRBV29-1 | NA
CASSVAGRDRVPHEAFF | TGTGCCAGCAGCGTAGCAGGTAGGGACAGGGTTCCCCATGAAGCTTTCTTT | TRBD1 | TRBJ1-1 | TRBV9 | NA
CASSQGPVRVDSYEQYF | TGTGCCAGCAGCCAGGGGCCTGTCAGGGTGGACTCCTACGAGCAGTACTTC | NA | TRBJ2-7 | TRBV5-6 | NA
CASSLEMWDEQYF | TGCGCCAGCAGCTTGGAAATGTGGGACGAGCAGTACTTC | NA | TRBJ2-7 | TRBV5-1 | NA
CSARAESRNYGYTF | TGCAGTGCTAGAGCGGAATCCCGAAACTATGGCTACACCTTC | NA | TRBJ1-2 | TRBV20-1 | NA
CASTAGPPGMNTEAFF | TGTGCCAGCACCGCAGGGCCCCCAGGAATGAACACTGAAGCTTTCTTT | NA | TRBJ1-1 | TRBV19 | NA
CSAMTGDYGYTF | TGCAGCGCCATGACAGGGGACTATGGCTACACCTTC | TRBD1 | TRBJ1-2 | TRBV29-1 | NA
CASSIGQGNSPLHF | TGTGCCAGCAGCATTGGACAGGGAAATTCACCCCTCCACTTT | TRBD1 | TRBJ1-6 | TRBV7-9 | NA
CASSLGSTLNEQFF | TGTGCCAGCAGCTTGGGGTCGACGCTCAATGAGCAGTTCTTC | NA | TRBJ2-1 | TRBV5-5 | NA
CASSLGLGDEQYF | TGTGCCAGCAGCCTTGGGCTGGGGGACGAGCAGTACTTC | NA | TRBJ2-7 | TRBV4-2 | NA
CASSPAEKQYF | TGTGCCAGCAGTCCGGCGGAAAAGCAGTACTTC | NA | TRBJ2-7 | TRBV25-1 | once
CSVVRTEETQYF | TGCAGCGTTGTAAGGACAGAAGAGACCCAGTACTTC | NA | TRBJ2-5 | TRBV29-1 | NA
CASSYRLSSYNSPLHF | TGTGCCAGCAGTTATCGCCTGAGCTCCTATAATTCACCCCTCCACTTT | NA | TRBJ1-6 | TRBV6-5 | once
CASSPGLAGQTQYF | TGTGCCAGCAGCCCGGGACTAGCGGGCCAAACGCAGTATTTT | TRBD2 | TRBJ2-3 | TRBV7-9 | NA
CSVAGTYTGELFF | TGCAGCGTAGCGGGGACTTACACCGGGGAGCTGTTTTTT | TRBD2 | TRBJ2-2 | TRBV29-1 | NA
CSSWTDFFQYF | TGCAGCTCCTGGACGGATTTTTTCCAGTATTTT | NA | TRBJ2-3 | TRBV29-1 | NA
CASLGQGMNTEAFF | TGTGCCAGCCTAGGCCAGGGTATGAACACTGAAGCTTTCTTT | NA | TRBJ1-1 | TRBV18 | NA
CAWRPLQGMNTEAFF | TGTGCCTGGAGGCCACTCCAGGGGATGAACACTGAAGCTTTCTTT | NA | TRBJ1-1 | TRBV30 | NA
CASSQVRDSVQFF | TGTGCCAGCAGTCAGGTGCGGGACTCGGTGCAGTTCTTC | NA | TRBJ2-1 | TRBV27 | NA
CASSYSGITEAFF | TGTGCCAGCAGTTACTCAGGAATCACTGAAGCTTTCTTT | NA | TRBJ1-1 | TRBV6-5 | NA
CASSNRGTGYEKLFF | TGTGCCAGCAGTAACAGGGGCACGGGGTATGAAAAACTGTTTTTT | TRBD1 | TRBJ1-4 | TRBV13 | NA
CASSPAPSSGNEQFF | TGTGCCAGCAGCCCGGCACCTAGCTCCGGCAATGAGCAGTTCTTC | NA | TRBJ2-1 | TRBV9 | NA
CASSFGHGSGANVLTF | TGTGCCAGCAGCTTCGGTCACGGCTCTGGGGCCAACGTCCTGACTTTC | NA | TRBJ2-6 | TRBV13 | NA
CASSGTRREAFF | TGTGCCAGCAGTGGGACCCGGCGTGAAGCTTTCTTT | NA | TRBJ1-1 | TRBV12-3/TRBV12-4 | once
CASSYQNTEAFF | TGTGCCAGCAGCTACCAGAACACTGAAGCTTTCTTT | NA | TRBJ1-1 | TRBV28 | NA
CASTDGPAGYGYTF | TGTGCCAGTACGGACGGACCAGCTGGCTATGGCTACACCTTC | NA | TRBJ1-2 | TRBV19 | NA